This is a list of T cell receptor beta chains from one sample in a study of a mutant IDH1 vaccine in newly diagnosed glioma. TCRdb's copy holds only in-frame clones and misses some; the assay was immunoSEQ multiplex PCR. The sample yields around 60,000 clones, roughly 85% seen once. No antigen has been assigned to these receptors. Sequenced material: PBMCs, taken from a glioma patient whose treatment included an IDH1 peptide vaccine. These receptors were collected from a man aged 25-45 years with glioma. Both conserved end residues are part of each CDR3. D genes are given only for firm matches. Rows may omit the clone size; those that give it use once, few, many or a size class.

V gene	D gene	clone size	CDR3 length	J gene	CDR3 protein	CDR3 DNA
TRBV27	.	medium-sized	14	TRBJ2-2	CASSFGLTTGELFF	TGTGCCAGCAGTTTTGGCTTAACAACCGGGGAGCTGTTTTTT
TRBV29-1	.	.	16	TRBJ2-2	CSVEAGRGAGTGELFF	TGCAGCGTTGAAGCGGGGCGAGGGGCGGGCACCGGGGAGCTGTTTTTT
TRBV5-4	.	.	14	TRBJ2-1	CASGTVGVSNEQFF	TGTGCCAGCGGGACTGTGGGAGTGAGCAATGAGCAGTTCTTC
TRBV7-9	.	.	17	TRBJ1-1	CASSTLFFLERDTEAFF	TGTGCCAGCAGCACATTATTCTTTCTAGAGAGGGACACTGAAGCTTTCTTT
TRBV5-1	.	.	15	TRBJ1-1	CASSLTGPLNTEAFF	TGCGCCAGCAGCTTAACAGGGCCCCTGAACACTGAAGCTTTCTTT
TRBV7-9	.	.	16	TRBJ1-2	CASSFDRDTEIYGYTF	TGTGCCAGCAGCTTTGACCGGGACACGGAAATCTATGGCTACACCTTC
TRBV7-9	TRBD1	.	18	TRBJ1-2	CASTLPSLTGLGTYGYTF	TGTGCCAGCACCCTCCCATCCCTGACAGGGCTGGGAACCTATGGCTACACCTTT
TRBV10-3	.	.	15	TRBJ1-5	CAISELGANNQPQHF	TGTGCCATCAGTGAATTGGGGGCGAACAATCAGCCCCAGCATTTT
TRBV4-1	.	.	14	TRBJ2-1	CASSQVGRSNEQFF	TGCGCCAGCAGCCAAGTTGGTAGGAGCAATGAGCAGTTCTTC
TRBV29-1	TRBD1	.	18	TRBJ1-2	CSVEIFRGLAFADYGYTF	TGCAGCGTTGAAATCTTCAGGGGGCTTGCGTTCGCTGACTATGGCTACACCTTC
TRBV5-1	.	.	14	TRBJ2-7	CASSLVPEGYEQYF	TGCGCCAGCAGCTTGGTTCCAGAAGGCTACGAGCAGTACTTC
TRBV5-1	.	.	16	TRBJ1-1	CASSFGGQLGYTEAFF	TGCGCCAGCAGCTTTGGGGGACAACTCGGTTACACTGAAGCTTTCTTT
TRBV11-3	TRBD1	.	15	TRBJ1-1	CASSTGQGPNTEAFF	TGTGCCAGCAGCACGGGACAGGGGCCGAACACTGAAGCTTTCTTT
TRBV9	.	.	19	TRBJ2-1	CASSVGDIRLIGIYNEQFF	TGTGCCAGCAGCGTAGGGGACATTAGGCTTATAGGAATATACAATGAGCAGTTCTTC
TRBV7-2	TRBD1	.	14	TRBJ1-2	CASSLGTGVYGYTF	TGTGCCAGCAGCTTAGGAACAGGGGTCTATGGCTACACCTTC
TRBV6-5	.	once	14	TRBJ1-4	CASSGQGSDEKLFF	TGTGCCAGCAGTGGCCAGGGATCAGATGAAAAACTGTTTTTT
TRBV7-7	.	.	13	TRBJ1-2	CASSLAGNYGYTF	TGTGCCAGCAGCTTAGCCGGGAACTATGGCTACACCTTC
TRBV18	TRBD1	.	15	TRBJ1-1	CASSPLVTGDTEAFF	TGTGCCAGCTCACCACTTGTTACAGGGGACACTGAAGCTTTCTTT
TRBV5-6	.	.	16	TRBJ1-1	CASSLTTDSMNTEAFF	TGTGCCAGCAGCTTAACCACTGACAGTATGAACACTGAAGCTTTCTTT
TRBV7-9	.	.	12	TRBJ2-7	CASSLADYEQYF	TGTGCCAGCAGCTTAGCGGACTACGAGCAGTACTTC
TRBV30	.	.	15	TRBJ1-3	CAWRHGRTSGNTIYF	TGTGCCTGGAGACACGGAAGGACCTCTGGAAACACCATATATTTT
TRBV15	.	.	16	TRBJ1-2	CATSRVIGRTNYGYTF	TGTGCCACCAGCAGAGTGATAGGCAGAACTAACTATGGCTACACCTTC
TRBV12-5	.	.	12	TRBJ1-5	CASARGNQPQHF	TGTGCTAGTGCCAGGGGCAATCAGCCCCAGCATTTT
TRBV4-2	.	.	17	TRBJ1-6	CASSDPPRGDTNSPLHF	TGTGCCAGCAGCGATCCCCCAAGGGGCGATACAAATTCACCCCTCCACTTT
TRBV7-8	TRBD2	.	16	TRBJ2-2	CASSLDRAGRTGELFF	TGTGCCAGCAGCTTAGATCGAGCGGGGAGAACCGGGGAGCTGTTTTTT
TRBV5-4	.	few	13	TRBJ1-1	CASPTLKTDEAFF	TGTGCCAGCCCGACCCTAAAGACAGATGAAGCTTTCTTT
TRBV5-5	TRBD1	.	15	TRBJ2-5	CASSFGQGFQETQYF	TGTGCCAGCAGCTTCGGACAGGGCTTCCAAGAGACCCAGTACTTC
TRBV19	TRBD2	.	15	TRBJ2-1	CASSRTSGGYNEQFF	TGTGCCAGTAGTAGGACTAGCGGGGGCTACAATGAGCAGTTCTTC
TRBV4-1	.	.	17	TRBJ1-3	CASSRARAGGDGNTIYF	TGCGCCAGCAGCCGGGCGAGGGCTGGGGGGGATGGAAACACCATATATTTT
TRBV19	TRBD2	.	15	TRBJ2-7	CASSISASGVYEQYF	TGTGCCAGTAGTATCTCGGCTAGCGGGGTGTACGAGCAGTACTTC
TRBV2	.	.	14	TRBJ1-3	CASKTDISGNTIYF	TGTGCCAGCAAGACAGACATCTCTGGAAACACCATATATTTT
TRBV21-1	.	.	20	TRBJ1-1	CASSKNEAPTGGPANTEAFF	TGTGCCAGCAGCAAAAATGAGGCCCCTACAGGGGGCCCCGCGAACACTGAAGCTTTCTTT
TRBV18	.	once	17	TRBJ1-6	CASSPPGRLAGNSPLHF	TGTGCCAGCTCACCACCGGGCCGACTGGCGGGAAATTCACCCCTCCACTTT
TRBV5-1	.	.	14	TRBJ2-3	CASSLVQGTDTQYF	TGCGCCAGCAGCTTGGTCCAGGGAACAGATACGCAGTATTTT
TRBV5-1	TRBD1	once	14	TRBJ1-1	CASSLGQGFTEAFF	TGCGCCAGCAGCTTGGGACAGGGGTTCACTGAAGCTTTCTTT
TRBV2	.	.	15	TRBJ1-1	CASSGRTEGSTEAFF	TGTGCCAGCAGTGGAAGGACTGAGGGTAGCACTGAAGCTTTCTTT
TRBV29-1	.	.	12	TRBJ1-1	CSALDRNTEAFF	TGCAGCGCTTTGGACAGGAACACTGAAGCTTTCTTT
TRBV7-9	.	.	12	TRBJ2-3	CASTIGADTQYF	TGTGCCAGCACCATAGGGGCAGATACGCAGTATTTT
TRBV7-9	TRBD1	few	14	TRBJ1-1	CASCRDRVNTEAFF	TGTGCCAGCTGCCGGGACAGGGTAAACACTGAAGCTTTCTTT
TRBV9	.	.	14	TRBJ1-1	CASSPREGKAEAFF	TGTGCCAGCAGCCCCCGTGAGGGGAAGGCTGAAGCTTTCTTT
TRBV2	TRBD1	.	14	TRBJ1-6	CASSGQGSGSPLHF	TGTGCCAGCAGTGGACAGGGATCGGGTTCACCCCTCCACTTT
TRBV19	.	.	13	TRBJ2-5	CASRGLTQETQYF	TGTGCCAGTAGGGGATTGACCCAAGAGACCCAGTACTTC
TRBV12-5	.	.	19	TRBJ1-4	CASGLPAGHKVLTNEKLFF	TGTGCTAGTGGTTTGCCCGCGGGACACAAGGTCTTAACTAATGAAAAACTGTTTTTT
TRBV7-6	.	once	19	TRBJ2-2	CASSLALGGPSSNTGELFF	TGTGCCAGCAGCTTAGCTCTCGGGGGCCCCTCCTCGAACACCGGGGAGCTGTTTTTT
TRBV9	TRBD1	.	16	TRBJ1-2	CASSVELGQGSNGYTF	TGTGCCAGCAGCGTAGAACTCGGACAGGGCTCGAATGGCTACACCTTC
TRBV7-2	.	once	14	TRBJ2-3	CASSRDRNTDTQYF	TGTGCCAGCAGCCGAGACAGGAACACAGATACGCAGTATTTT
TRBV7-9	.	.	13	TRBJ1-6	CASSLSADSPLHF	TGTGCCAGCAGCTTATCGGCAGATTCACCCCTCCACTTT
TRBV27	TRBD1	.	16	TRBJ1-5	CASSNQGQGSRQPQHF	TGTGCCAGCAGTAACCAAGGACAGGGAAGCCGTCAGCCCCAGCATTTT